What follows are 2 T cell receptor beta chains derived from one specimen sequenced in a study of CD8+CD57+ T cells in acquired aplastic anemia (dated 2018 in TCRdb). Sequencing was performed on an Illumina HiSeq 2000. Genomic DNA was used as template for profiling of TCR beta VDJ combinations and CDR3 sequences. TCRdb itself trimmed the public reads at Q25 with fastp, ran MiXCR and retained productive beta chains. CDR3 protein duplicates are merged, each entry listing the most common genes and DNA. Here the sample has around 130,000 distinct CDR3 sequences; 55% to 60% occur a single time. 25% to 30% of the sample comes from the top ten. Flow cytometry had shown CD8+CD57+ cell expansion in the patients selected for sequencing. The sequenced material came from sorted CD4+, CD8+, or CD8+CD57+ T cells (not recorded which) from PBMCs. Source of these receptors: a human donor with aplastic anemia.

The genes are TRBV11-3 and TRBJ1-1; D not resolved. The CDR3 sequence is 12 residues long. Looked up from germline, CDR1 is SGHNT and CDR2 is YENEEA. V was cut by 3 bases and J by 5 bases, with 7 bases left in between. As DNA, the CDR3 is TGTGCCAGCAGCTTGGCGGGAACTGAAGCTTTCTTT. Amino acids: CASSLAGTEAFF.

This clonotype was detected many times. CDR3 protein: CASSEDRGTNTEAFF. CDR3 DNA sequence: TGTGCCAGCAGTGAAGACAGGGGAACGAACACTGAAGCTTTCTTT. This chain links TRBV2 with TRBJ1-1; TRBD1 matches 7 bases. This CDR3 has 15 amino acids. CDR1 and CDR2 (germline): SNHLY, FYNNEI. V lost 1 base and J lost 1; bases outside the gene matches: 3.